A single sample gave rise to the 32 T cell receptor beta chains below, sequenced in a study of blood T cell repertoires in COVID-19 (dated by TCRdb to 2020 to 2022). Libraries were prepared through the immunoSEQ multiplex PCR assay. As stored in TCRdb, this immuneACCESS dataset retains in-frame rearrangements with V and J assigned. A fraction of the clones does not appear; measured against another copy, unresolved V genes explain less than half of the discrepancy, and the remainder lacks a known reason. This sample gives about 370,000 clones in total; around 89% of them show up just once. Less than 3.5% of the sample lies in the top ten. The material sequenced was peripheral blood. The receptors originated from a woman between 25 and 40 years old with COVID-19, enrolled during active disease.

The chain combines TRBV7-9 with TRBJ1-6; D remains unclear. Trimming removed 1 base from V and 10 bases from J, with 8 bases in between. CDR1 and CDR2 (germline): SEHNR, FQNEAQ (reference sequence). This CDR3 comprises 13 residues. The CDR3 reads CASSLELLSPLHF. The CDR3, as DNA: TGTGCCAGCAGCTTAGAATTACTATCACCCCTCCACTTT.

The genes are TRBV7-9 and TRBJ1-2; TRBD1 is a possible D gene (5 bases). Germline V lookup: CDR1 SEHNR, CDR2 FQNEAQ (reference sequence). The V gene lost 3 bases and the J gene lost 6 bases, with 5 bases spanning the gap. This CDR3 is built from 11 residues. CDR3 amino acids: CASSFRDGYTF. CDR3 DNA: TGTGCCAGCAGCTTCAGGGATGGCTACACCTTC.

V and J are TRBV19 and TRBJ2-3, with no clear D. The CDR3 length is 16 residues. Germline CDR1 is LNHDA and CDR2 is SQIVND (reference sequence). V gave up 3 bases and J gave up 1 base, with 14 bases separating them. CDR3 sequence (DNA): TGTGCCAGTAGTATCGGGTCTGTCGGAGGCACAGATACGCAGTATTTT. Amino acids: CASSIGSVGGTDTQYF.

In this sample, this clone turned up a few times. The gene calls are TRBV11-2 and TRBJ2-2, with a weak D call TRBD2 (5 bases). There are 17 residues in the CDR3. V was clipped by 5 bases and J by 4 bases, with 20 bases between them. Germline V CDR1 and CDR2: SGHAT, FQNNGV. The CDR3 DNA is TGTGCCAGCAGCGTATTCCGCGCGACTACCCTCACCGGGGAGCTGTTTTTT. As protein: CASSVFRATTLTGELFF.

Worth noting for this clone: At one boundary the junction diverges from the germline segment, which might be a read error. The chain recombines TRBV7-7 with TRBJ2-1; 9 bases are shared with TRBD2. Germline CDR1 is SSHAT and CDR2 is FNYEAQ (reference sequence). The length of the CDR3 is 18 residues. The CDR3 coding sequence is TGTGCTAGCAGCTTATTGTTGGATCCTAGCGGGGCGGGGAATGAGCAGTTCTTC. Translating it yields CASSLLLDPSGAGNEQFF. Full variable domain (remainder filled in from reference TRBV7-7 and TRBJ2-1): GAGVSQSPRYKVTKRGQDVTLRCDPISSHATLYWYQQALGQGPEFLTYFNYEAQPDKSGLPSDRFSAERPEGSISTLTIQRTEQRDSAMYRCASSLLLDPSGAGNEQFFGPGTRLTVL.

The V call is TRBV11-2, the J call TRBJ2-5; 7 bases are shared with TRBD1. The CDR3 runs 14 residues. The V and J ends lost 4 bases and 4 bases, in that order; junction bases with no gene match: 6. CDR1 SGHAT and CDR2 FQNNGV come from the germline V gene. CDR3 DNA: TGTGCCAGCAGCTCGCCCACAGGGGCAGAGACCCAGTACTTC. It is translated as CASSSPTGAETQYF.

The chain joins TRBV5-5 to TRBJ2-1, with TRBD1 identical over 7 bases. The V gene end was trimmed by 0 bases and the J gene end by 2 bases; junction bases not matched to a gene: 8. The CDR3 extends over 17 amino acids. Germline V gene sequence: CDR1 SGHKS, CDR2 YYEKEE (reference sequence). The CDR3 sequence is CASSLDPTGSAYNEQFF. CDR3 nucleotides: TGTGCCAGCAGCTTGGACCCGACAGGGTCAGCCTACAATGAGCAGTTCTTC. Full variable domain (rest looked up from reference TRBV5-5 and TRBJ2-1): DAGVTQSPTHLIKTRGQQVTLRCSPISGHKSVSWYQQVLGQGPQFIFQYYEKEERGRGNFPDRFSARQFPNYSSELNVNALLLGDSALYLCASSLDPTGSAYNEQFFGPGTRLTVL.

V usage is TRBV6-5 and J usage is TRBJ1-4; 11 bases align to TRBD1. The CDR3 covers 14 residues. Germline V gives CDR1 MNHEY, CDR2 SVGAGI. The ends lost 6 bases at V and 8 bases at J; junction bases unmatched: 5. The CDR3 spells CASRRTGGGEKLFF. DNA of the CDR3: TGTGCCAGCAGACGGACAGGGGGCGGGGAAAAACTGTTTTTT.

The rearrangement uses TRBV5-8 and TRBJ2-5; 10 bases fit TRBD1. The CDR3 totals 15 residues. Looked up from germline, CDR1 is SGHTS and CDR2 is YDEGEE. V lost 3 bases and J lost 2; bases outside the gene matches: 4. The CDR3 spells CASSWDRGPQETQYF. Here the CDR3 DNA reads TGTGCCAGCAGCTGGGACAGGGGACCTCAAGAGACCCAGTACTTC.

The sample holds one count of this clone. This sequence joins TRBV13 and TRBJ2-7; D is uncertain. CDR3 length equals 14 residues. V was shortened by 0 bases and J by 5 bases, with 11 bases between the two germline ends. The germline gives CDR1 PRHDT, CDR2 FYEKMQ (reference sequence). This CDR3 is CASSLGPRRDEQYV. Here the CDR3 DNA reads TGTGCCAGCAGCTTAGGCCCCCGCCGAGACGAGCAGTACGTC.

The chain links TRBV5-6 to TRBJ2-7, with 13 bases fitting TRBD2. The germline CDR1 and CDR2 sequences are SGHDT and YYEEEE. V trimming: 0 bases; J trimming: 6 bases; junction bases outside the gene matches: 0. The CDR3 loop spans 14 amino acids. CDR3 nucleotide sequence: TGTGCCAGCAGCTTGGGACTAGCGGGAGGCGAGCAGTACGTC. Its translation: CASSLGLAGGEQYV.

The V and J genes are TRBV19 and TRBJ1-6, with D perhaps TRBD1 (6 bases). The V and J ends lost 9 bases and 7 bases respectively, with 13 bases between them. Germline CDR1 and CDR2: LNHDA and SQIVND (reference sequence). The CDR3 sequence is 13 residues long. The CDR3 protein is CASQGQGNSPLHF. In DNA, the CDR3 is TGTGCCAGCCAGGGGCAGGGGAATTCACCCCTCCACTTT. The full variable domain, its missing parts supplied by reference TRBV19 and TRBJ1-6, is DGGITQSPKYLFRKEGQNVTLSCEQNLNHDAMYWYRQDPGQGLRLIYYSQIVNDFQKGDIAEGYSVSREKKESFPLTVTSAQKNPTAFYLCASQGQGNSPLHFGNGTRLTVT.

The chain recombines TRBV19 with TRBJ2-3, with D tentatively TRBD2 (6 bases). This CDR3 has 15 amino acids. Trimming took off 5 bases at V and 2 bases at J, with 14 bases between the two ends. Germline loops: CDR1 LNHDA, CDR2 SQIVND (reference sequence). CDR3 in amino acids: CASSPGLRFTDTQYF. The CDR3 nucleotides read TGTGCCAGTAGTCCGGGACTGCGATTCACAGATACGCAGTATTTT.

This chain connects TRBV19 to TRBJ2-7, with TRBD2 identical over 7 bases. CDR1 is LNHDA and CDR2 is SQIVND in the germline V gene (reference sequence). The CDR3 length is 15 residues. V shed 7 bases, J shed 6 bases, and the junction held 15 bases outside the gene matches. The CDR3 loop is CASTTSKGGPGEQYF. In DNA form, the CDR3 reads TGTGCCAGTACTACCTCGAAGGGAGGGCCGGGCGAGCAGTACTTC.

V usage is TRBV24-1 and J usage is TRBJ2-1; D may be TRBD2 (7 bases). Trimming cost V 4 bases and J 2 bases, with 17 bases left between them. The CDR3 spans 17 residues. Germline CDR1 reads KGHDR; CDR2 reads SFDVKD. The CDR3, as DNA: TGTGCCACCAGTGACGTTACTAGGGAGGGGGCCTACAATGAGCAGTTCTTC. This encodes CATSDVTREGAYNEQFF.

About this clone itself: The identical CDR3 is also encoded by other nucleotide sequences in the sample. The V call is TRBV6-2 or TRBV6-3, the J call TRBJ1-2, with D maybe TRBD1 (6 bases). The CDR3 covers 13 residues. V was trimmed by 4 bases and J by 5 bases, leaving 11 bases between them. Germline V gives CDR1 MNHEY, CDR2 SVGEGT. The CDR3 region has the DNA TGTGCCAGCAGTTCGCCCCAGGGGTATGGCTACACCTTC. It specifies CASSSPQGYGYTF.

The chain links TRBV3-1 (or the pseudogene TRBV3-2) to TRBJ1-4; D might be TRBD1 (5 bases). This CDR3 region has 15 residues. The ends were cut back, 0 bases at V and 6 bases at J, with 11 bases in the middle. Germline loops: CDR1 LGHDT, CDR2 YNNKEL (reference sequence). CDR3: CASSQDAGLYEKLFF. The CDR3 DNA is TGTGCCAGCAGCCAAGACGCAGGGTTATATGAAAAACTGTTTTTT.

This clone turned up a few times. The J gene is TRBJ2-7, the V gene TRBV5-1; 7 nucleotides line up with TRBD1. From germline, CDR1 is SGHRS and CDR2 YFSETQ. The V segment lost 2 bases and the J segment 2 bases; nucleotides outside the gene matches: 7. There are 15 residues in the CDR3. Written as DNA, the CDR3 is TGCGCCAGCAGCTTAGGGACAGACTACCCCTACGAGCAGTACGTC. It translates to CASSLGTDYPYEQYV.

The chain couples TRBV27 to TRBJ2-1; D is unresolved. V lost 2 bases and J lost 5, with 10 bases in between. CDR1 is MNHEY, CDR2 SMNVEV, per germline (reference sequence). The CDR3 has 14 residues. The CDR3 sequence is CASSLRRQNNEQFF. The DNA for the CDR3 is TGTGCCAGCAGTTTAAGGCGGCAGAACAATGAGCAGTTCTTC.

CDR3 sequence: CASSKWAFTFEAFF. CDR3 sequence (DNA): TGTGCCAGCAGCAAGTGGGCCTTTACCTTTGAAGCTTTCTTT. This chain uses TRBV5-6 with TRBJ1-1; D is uncertain. The CDR3 consists of 14 residues. Deletions cut 4 bases from V and 7 bases from J, with 17 bases between. Per germline, CDR1 SGHDT and CDR2 YYEEEE.

A single count supports this clone. The chain combines TRBV25-1 with TRBJ2-1; D possibly corresponds to TRBD2 (5 bases). V was trimmed by 3 bases and J by 14 bases, leaving 14 bases between them. Germline-derived CDR1 and CDR2 are MGHDK and SYGVNS. This CDR3 spans 12 amino acids. DNA for the CDR3: TGTGCCAGCAGTGATCTCACTAGGTCGGAGTTCTTC. Amino acids: CASSDLTRSEFF. The full variable domain, its missing parts supplied by reference TRBV25-1 and TRBJ2-1, is EADIYQTPRYLVIGTGKKITLECSQTMGHDKMYWYQQDPGMELHLIHYSYGVNSTEKGDLSSESTVSRIRTEHFPLTLESARPSHTSQYLCASSDLTRSEFFGPGTRLTVL.

V usage is TRBV28 and J usage is TRBJ2-1; 12 bases match TRBD2. The CDR3 extends over 16 amino acids. With V trimmed by 5 bases and J by 8 bases, 10 bases remained unmatched. The germline gives CDR1 MDHEN, CDR2 SYDVKM. CDR3 region: CASSHVTSGRVHEQFF. The CDR3 DNA reads as TGTGCCAGCAGTCACGTGACTAGCGGGAGAGTGCATGAGCAGTTCTTC.

J is TRBJ2-6 and V is TRBV6-1; 9 bases match TRBD1. The germline gives CDR1 MNHNS, CDR2 SASEGT. The length of the CDR3 is 19 residues. V gave up 4 bases and J gave up 0 bases; unmatched junction bases: 10. The CDR3: CASSASGTGMPSGANVLTF. The CDR3 DNA reads as TGTGCCAGCAGTGCCTCCGGGACAGGGATGCCCTCTGGGGCCAACGTCCTGACTTTC.

This clone was picked up one time. The CDR3 protein is CATSDADRDQPQHF. The DNA for the CDR3 is TGTGCCACCAGTGATGCGGACAGGGATCAGCCCCAGCATTTT. The V gene is TRBV24-1, the J gene TRBJ1-5, with 8 bases lining up with TRBD1. CDR3 size: 14 residues. CDR1 is KGHDR, CDR2 SFDVKD, per germline. V was pared by 3 bases and J by 5 bases, with 2 bases of the junction left unmatched.

The chain links TRBV4-1 to TRBJ2-1, with TRBD2 matching over 12 bases. The CDR3 spans 18 residues. Germline lookup yields CDR1 MGHRA and CDR2 YSYEKL. The V segment lost 3 bases and the J segment 6 bases; nucleotides outside the gene matches: 12. The CDR3 DNA reads TGCGCCAGCAGCCATCTCACCTGGACTAGCGGGGTGAGCAATGAGCAGTTCTTC. Translated, it gives CASSHLTWTSGVSNEQFF.

This chain links TRBV19 with TRBJ2-7, with D unresolved. The CDR3 is 14 amino acids. Trimming removed 1 base at V and 0 bases at J, with 7 bases between. Germline CDR1 and CDR2: LNHDA and SQIVND (reference sequence). CDR3 sequence: CASSIVWSSYEQYV. Written as DNA, the CDR3 is TGTGCCAGTAGTATAGTTTGGAGCTCCTACGAGCAGTACGTC.

This rearrangement joins TRBV11-2 to TRBJ2-4; TRBD1 agrees at 7 bases. The CDR3 spans 17 residues. V gave up 2 bases and J gave up 4 bases; unmatched junction bases: 11. In germline, CDR1 is SGHAT, CDR2 FQNNGV. In DNA form, the CDR3 reads TGTGCCAGCAGCTTAAGACCCACAGGGGCCCCAAAAAACATTCAGTACTTC. Amino acids: CASSLRPTGAPKNIQYF.

The rearrangement uses TRBV7-9 and TRBJ1-5, with D hard to call. V lost 5 bases to trimming and J lost 4 bases, with 6 bases between them. The CDR3 spans 12 residues. Germline V gene lookup returns CDR1 SEHNR and CDR2 FQNEAQ (reference sequence). The CDR3 reads CASSPDNQPQHF. CDR3 DNA: TGTGCCAGCAGCCCAGATAATCAGCCCCAGCATTTT.

The genes are TRBV2 and TRBJ2-3, with TRBD1 matching over 11 bases. Germline V gene data show CDR1 as SNHLY and CDR2 as FYNNEI. V shed 6 bases, J shed 1 base, and the junction held 9 bases outside the gene matches. CDR3 length: 17 residues. The CDR3: CASSGQGARRGTDTQYF. The CDR3 bases are TGTGCCAGCAGCGGACAGGGGGCGAGAAGGGGCACAGATACGCAGTATTTT.

This clone was observed once. The chain links TRBV19 to TRBJ2-2; TRBD2 aligns across 8 bases. The CDR3 is 15 residues long. Germline CDR1 reads LNHDA; CDR2 reads SQIVND (reference sequence). The junction had 5 bases not matched to a gene; V was cut back by 5 bases and J by 3 bases. The CDR3 coding sequence is TGTGCCAGTAGTCCGGGGGGGGGCCACACCGGGGAGCTGTTTTTT. This codes for CASSPGGGHTGELFF.

This chain links TRBV9 with TRBJ2-1; D may be TRBD2 (5 bases). Trimming cost V 0 bases and J 3 bases, with 10 bases left between them. Germline V gene data show CDR1 as SGDLS and CDR2 as YYNGEE. This CDR3 spans 15 amino acids. As DNA, the CDR3 is TGTGCCAGCAGCGTAGGTCTAGCCTACTACAATGAGCAGTTCTTC. It codes for CASSVGLAYYNEQFF. The full variable domain, its missing parts supplied by reference TRBV9 and TRBJ2-1, is DSGVTQTPKHLITATGQRVTLRCSPRSGDLSVYWYQQSLDQGLQFLIQYYNGEERAKGNILERFSAQQFPDLHSELNLSSLELGDSALYFCASSVGLAYYNEQFFGPGTRLTVL.

The chain links TRBV7-2 to TRBJ1-5, with 7 bases that match TRBD1. The trim removed 5 bases at V and 4 bases at J, leaving 5 bases unmatched. This CDR3 contains 14 residues. CDR1 is SGHTA, CDR2 FQGNSA, per germline. The CDR3 coding sequence is TGTGCCAGCAGCCAGACAGGGAAGAATCAGCCCCAGCATTTT. Translating it yields CASSQTGKNQPQHF. Filled out from reference TRBV7-2 and TRBJ1-5, the complete variable domain reads GAGVSQSPSNKVTEKGKDVELRCDPISGHTALYWYRQSLGQGLEFLIYFQGNSAPDKSGLPSDRFSAERTGGSVSTLTIQRTQQEDSAVYLCASSQTGKNQPQHFGDGTRLSIL.